A single TCR beta chain is shown here with its context. The data belong to a study of T cells expressing NK-cell markers. Study-level background: Each TCR beta repertoire originated in sorted T cells that were CD3+CD56+NKG2C+, CD3+CD56+NKG2C- or CD3+CD56-NKG2C+.

The CDR3 has 15 residues. Germline assignment: CDR1 MNHNS and CDR2 SASEGT. Scientists made TCR beta cDNA using 5'RACE template switching with UMIs. TCRdb reprocessed the 5' RACE reads and keeps a single row for each CDR3 protein, giving no DNA. The ten most abundant clones cover approximately 6.8% of a sample with 440,000 or so distinct CDR3 sequences. This chain connects TRBV6-1 to TRBJ1-6; TCRdb's D call, TRBD1, is unchecked because there is no DNA. The receptor's source is a woman aged 18 to 75 in good health. The sequencing input was blood T cells: a sorted CD56 or NKG2C T cell subset, CD4+ or CD8+ T cells, or bulk PBMC T cells (not recorded which). The CDR3 protein is CASRKDSVNGSPLHF.